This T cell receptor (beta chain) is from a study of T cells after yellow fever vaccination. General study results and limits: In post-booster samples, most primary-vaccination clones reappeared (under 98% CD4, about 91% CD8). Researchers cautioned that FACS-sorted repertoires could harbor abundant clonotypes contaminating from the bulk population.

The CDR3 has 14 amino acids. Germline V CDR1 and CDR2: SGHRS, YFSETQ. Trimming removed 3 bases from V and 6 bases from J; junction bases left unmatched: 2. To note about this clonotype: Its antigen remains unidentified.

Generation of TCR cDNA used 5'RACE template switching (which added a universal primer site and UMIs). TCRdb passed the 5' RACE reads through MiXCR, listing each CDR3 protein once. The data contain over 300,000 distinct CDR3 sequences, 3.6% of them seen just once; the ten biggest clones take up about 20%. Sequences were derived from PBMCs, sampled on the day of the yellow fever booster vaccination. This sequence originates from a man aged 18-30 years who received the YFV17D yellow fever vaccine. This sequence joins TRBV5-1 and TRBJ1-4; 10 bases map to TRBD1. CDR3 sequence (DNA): TGCGCCAGCAGCTGGGGACAGGGGTATGAAAAACTGTTTTTT. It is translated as CASSWGQGYEKLFF.